Following are 15 T cell receptor beta chains from one sample sequenced in a study of blood T cell repertoires in COVID-19. Generated by immunoSEQ multiplex PCR, the TCRdb table keeps only in-frame clones and is missing some. The sample holds approximately 170,000 clones, around nine tenths seen once. Sequenced input: peripheral blood. These receptors were taken from a man between 25 and 39 years old with acute or convalescent COVID-19.

A single count supports this clone. The chain joins TRBV5-8 to TRBJ2-2; 8 bases line up with TRBD1. The J segment lost 6 bases and the V segment lost 1 base, leaving 5 bases of the junction unmatched. The CDR3 runs 15 residues. The germline CDR1 and CDR2 sequences are SGHTS and YDEGEE. CDR3 in DNA: TGTGCCAGCAGCTTGTTGGCAGGGGGCCCCGGGGAGCTGTTTTTT. It encodes CASSLLAGGPGELFF.

The table lists this clone with a count of one. The chain carries TRBV7-9 and TRBJ1-1; 8 bases are a match to TRBD1. V shed 5 bases, J shed 2 bases, and the junction held 4 bases outside the gene matches. Germline-derived CDR1 and CDR2 are SEHNR and FQNEAQ (reference sequence). The CDR3 length is 14 residues. For the CDR3, the DNA is TGTGCCAGCAGCATCGACAGGGGTAACACTGAAGCTTTCTTT. Protein product: CASSIDRGNTEAFF.

This clone was recorded only once. This sequence joins TRBV6-5 and TRBJ1-2; D is unclear. The germline CDR1 and CDR2 sequences are MNHEY and SVGAGI. Trimming removed 11 bases from V and 0 bases from J, with 10 bases in between. The CDR3 extends over 12 amino acids. CDR3 DNA: TGTGCCTCAGAGGGTTCTAACTATGGCTACACCTTC. Translation: CASEGSNYGYTF.

This clone has more than one count but fewer than ten. V is TRBV28 and J is TRBJ1-5; tentatively, D is TRBD1 (5 bases). The CDR3 has 14 amino acids. CDR1 is MDHEN, CDR2 SYDVKM, per germline. Trimming pared 4 bases from V and 4 bases from J, leaving 11 bases between. The CDR3 DNA follows: TGTGCCAGCAGTTCAGGACGGACAAATCAGCCCCAGCATTTT. Translating it yields CASSSGRTNQPQHF.

This rearrangement joins TRBV3-1 (or the pseudogene TRBV3-2) to TRBJ1-2; D is unclear. This CDR3 spans 13 amino acids. In germline, CDR1 is LGHDT, CDR2 YNNKEL (reference sequence). Trimming shortened V by 3 bases and J by 8 bases, and 13 bases separated the two germline ends. The CDR3 bases are TGTGCCAGCAGCCAGCGGGGAATTGAGGGCTACACCTTC. This sequence encodes CASSQRGIEGYTF.

The genes are TRBV30 and TRBJ1-6; a weak D match, TRBD1 (6 bases). Germline loops: CDR1 GTSNPN, CDR2 SVGIG (reference sequence). The CDR3 contains 19 residues. Between the trimmed V and J ends, which lost 4 bases and 0 bases, there was a span of 22 bases. CDR3 in amino acids: CAWKGAGTLRVSYNSPLHF. The CDR3 nucleotides read TGTGCCTGGAAAGGGGCCGGGACACTGAGAGTCTCCTATAATTCACCCCTCCACTTT.

The chain employs TRBV6-5 and TRBJ1-2; 7 nucleotides line up with TRBD1. CDR1 and CDR2 (germline): MNHEY, SVGAGI. Trimming cost V 7 bases and J 10 bases; bases outside gene matches: 12. CDR3 length: 13 residues. CDR3 sequence reads: CASTLTGTAVYTF. The DNA for the CDR3 is TGTGCCAGCACCCTGACAGGGACCGCAGTCTACACCTTC.

The chain links TRBV18 to TRBJ1-1; 10 nucleotides align to TRBD1. With V trimmed by 6 bases and J by 5 bases, 6 bases remained unmatched. Germline-derived CDR1 and CDR2 are KGHSH and LQKENI. This CDR3 contains 14 residues. Here the CDR3 reads CASSIRTGGTEAFF. CDR3 coding DNA: TGTGCCAGCTCCATCCGGACAGGGGGAACTGAAGCTTTCTTT.

The chain recombines TRBV9 with TRBJ1-2, with 9 nucleotides matching TRBD1. J lost 0 bases, V lost 4 bases, and 4 bases had no gene match. The CDR3 is 15 residues long. CDR1 SGDLS and CDR2 YYNGEE come from the germline V gene. For the CDR3, the DNA is TGTGCCAGCAGCACACAGGGGGCGTCTAACTATGGCTACACCTTC. It encodes CASSTQGASNYGYTF.

This sequence joins TRBV2 and TRBJ1-6, with TRBD1 as a possible D gene (5 bases). The CDR3 has 12 amino acids. The V gene lost 6 bases and the J gene lost 9 bases, with 9 bases spanning the gap. The germline gives CDR1 SNHLY, CDR2 FYNNEI. CDR3 in amino acids: CASRGPSSPLHF. CDR3 sequence (DNA): TGTGCCAGCAGGGGGCCAAGTTCACCCCTCCACTTT.

This chain connects TRBV5-1 to TRBJ2-1; D might be TRBD2 (5 bases). V dropped 2 bases and J dropped 7 bases, with 7 bases sitting between them. Germline CDR1 reads SGHRS; CDR2 reads YFSETQ. CDR3 length equals 12 residues. CDR3 region: CASSLDYNEQFF. Written as DNA, the CDR3 is TGCGCCAGCAGCTTAGACTATAATGAGCAGTTCTTC.

The CDR3 bases are TGTGCCAGCAGCCGGGGGGGACTAGCATCACAAGAGCAGTTCTTC. As protein: CASSRGGLASQEQFF. The chain carries TRBV28 and TRBJ2-1; the match to TRBD2 covers 9 bases. Losses at the gene ends were 6 bases for V and 10 bases for J; bases not matched to a gene: 13. This CDR3 spans 15 amino acids. Germline V lookup: CDR1 MDHEN, CDR2 SYDVKM.

The CDR3 nucleotides are TGTGCCAGCAGACAGGGGGCTGATTCACCCCTCCACTTT. Protein sequence: CASRQGADSPLHF. The chain is built from TRBV11-3 and TRBJ1-6, with 9 bases lining up with TRBD1. Germline loops: CDR1 SGHNT, CDR2 YENEEA. With V trimmed by 6 bases and J by 8 bases, 2 bases remained unmatched. The CDR3 extends over 13 amino acids.

The chain recombines TRBV28 with TRBJ1-2; D is uncertain. Germline CDR1 reads MDHEN; CDR2 reads SYDVKM. Trimming took off 4 bases at V and 1 base at J, with 13 bases between the two ends. This CDR3 contains 15 residues. The CDR3 region is CASSSRGEVNYGYTF. The CDR3 DNA reads TGTGCCAGCAGTTCCCGTGGGGAGGTTAACTATGGCTACACCTTC.

The chain couples TRBV12-3 or TRBV12-4 to TRBJ1-1; unclear D gene. The CDR3 is 12 residues long. With 7 bases removed from V and 3 bases from J, the gap between germline ends came to 9 bases. The CDR3 DNA reads TGTGCCAGCAAAGTCGGAGACACTGAAGCTTTCTTT. This encodes CASKVGDTEAFF.